This T cell receptor beta chain is from a study of cytomegalovirus exposure and HLA in healthy donors (dated 2017 in TCRdb). With respect to the entire study: In an earlier analysis of fewer than 750 of the donors, 250 to 300 Gb of sequence data and some 100 million unique TCR beta sequences from 150 million to 200 million T cells were reported. Approximately 300 gigabases of sequencing data and tens of millions of unique TCR sequences were included in an early release covering roughly 600 HLA-typed donors. Of the roughly 400 genotyped donors, roughly 80% fell in the genetic ancestry cluster associated with self-reported Caucasian donors. The study aimed to test whether signatures of past pathogen exposure could be identified by cataloging public T cell receptors. The T cell repertoires of around 730 subjects were profiled by immunosequencing and related to cytomegalovirus serostatus. Besides the first cohort of around 700 subjects, a separate validation cohort made up of roughly 130 different subjects was used. To predict cytomegalovirus infection status, the study combined high-throughput TCR immunosequencing, statistical association of individual TCRs with disease status, and machine learning. To study patterns of TCR occurrence, a later analysis re-analyzed previously published TCR beta repertoires from 650 to 750 donors and added high-resolution HLA genotyping. Rather than drawing on any new phenotypic data, the later analysis identified candidate immune exposures from TCR beta sequences and the way those sequences occurred across donors. An earlier analysis of more than 450 of the donors used high-throughput TCR beta sequencing to judge whether each TCR beta V gene segment behaved as functional or pseudogenic. Donor age, sex, ethnicity and CMV serostatus were collected together with the repertoire data. In a later genetic analysis, genome-wide SNP genotypes for 398 of the 666 donors were used, and that subset was treated as a discovery cohort. Every repertoire in the discovery cohort had been generated on one and the same sequencing platform. Class I and class II HLA loci were covered by the typing at four-digit resolution. The number of donors typed differed by locus, with about 629-630 for A, B, C, DRB1 and DQB1, around 500 for DQA1, about 610 for DPA1, and approximately 470 for DPB1. Roughly five DR-DQ haplotypes were handled as single units for association and clustering because linkage in the cohort was strong. On average, roughly 240,000 unique TCR beta nucleotide sequences were sequenced per donor among a few hundred genotyped donors of the cohort, with roughly a sixth of those sequences being non-productive. The paper as a whole reports these results and caveats: The study listed 150 to 200 TCR beta chains as associated with cytomegalovirus. Because some donors lacked HLA typing at each locus, the association tests relied only on the typed subset. Three of the identified cytomegalovirus-associated TCR beta chains were confirmed in vitro to be specific for cytomegalovirus antigens. A later analysis associated around 16,000 TCR beta sequences with specific HLA alleles at a false discovery rate of 0.05. The presence/absence analyses assumed that sequencing depth was roughly uniform across donors, and that assumption may not be true. A further reported finding was that TCR beta sequences accurately predicted the HLA-A and HLA-B alleles for most subjects in the first cohort. While some public TCRs were present in many individuals, most TCR sequences turned up only very rarely across donors. Several of the top co-occurrence clusters appeared to be linked to parvovirus B19, influenza, CMV and Epstein-Barr virus, according to a later analysis. A group of highly shared sequence variants was considered likely to be a technical artifact of the sequencing pipeline. An earlier analysis of several hundred of the donors showed that most TCR beta V segments appeared in productive rearrangements either about 90% or about 30% of the time, which broadly matched IMGT annotations. The cohort was sequenced for TCR beta chains only, and without alpha or paired-chain data the features that could be detected were limited. Assigning TCR associations to individual alleles was difficult when HLA alleles, especially DR and DQ, strongly co-occurred. A later analysis found that HLA-associated TCR beta chains were more clonally expanded and had lower generation probabilities than equally common non-associated chains. According to a later analysis, TCR association rates differed among HLA loci, with DRB1 alleles showing the most associated TCRs and HLA-C alleles showing the fewest. In both the original and validation cohorts, the classifier was reported to diagnose cytomegalovirus status with high specificity and sensitivity. According to the authors, the approach could potentially be generalized to other disease states and immunological phenotypes. Correlated functional status among segregating V segments might be attributable to linkage disequilibrium, but an unknown experimental factor could not be ruled out. According to a later analysis, most CMV-associated TCR beta chains appeared to be HLA-restricted, and the HLA associations seemed to be driven largely by CMV exposure. Because counts were too low, seventeen rarely observed V segments, including chromosome 9 orphons, were excluded from the earlier analysis of several hundred of the donors. A later genetic analysis associated a missense DCLRE1C variant with V-gene and J-gene trimming of TCR beta chains, and an independent cohort replicated the association. CMV serostatus was the only immune exposure information available for the cohort. In a later genetic analysis, fewer N-insertions in productive TCRs were reported among donors in an Asian-associated ancestry cluster than the 666-donor mean.

Receptor amplification or capture employed the immunoSEQ multiplex PCR assay. For the multiplex PCR, a mixture combining 60 forward primers for TCR Vbeta segments and 13 reverse primers for TCR Jbeta segments was used. The CDR3 region of rearranged TCR beta genes was amplified from genomic DNA with a multiplex PCR assay. The Illumina HiSeq System was used to sequence the amplified TCR beta libraries as 87-base-pair reads. Per the source publication's procedure: A later analysis tallied about 77 million unique TCR beta chains across the 666 repertoires, and about 10 million of those chains were shared by two or more donors. Raw reads were error-corrected and collapsed into unique sequences with a nearest-neighbor algorithm that merged closely related sequences to remove PCR and sequencing errors. CDR3 sequences were aligned to IMGT reference sequences to assign V, D and J gene segments. For a sequence to be retained, at least a six-nucleotide match to both a V gene segment and a J gene segment was required. A rearrangement counted as productive if the CDR3 had no stop codons and remained in frame with V and J, and every other rearrangement counted as non-productive. Following IMGT convention, CDR3 was defined as the stretch from the second conserved V-encoded cysteine up to the conserved J-encoded phenylalanine. In an earlier analysis of roughly 610 of the donors, sequences lacking an unambiguous match to a single V gene segment were excluded. An earlier analysis of several hundred of the donors called V segments functional above 56.7% productive rearrangements and segregating when the between-donor standard deviation exceeded 5%. To diagnose cytomegalovirus status from the catalog of TCR beta chain sequences, a statistical classification framework was built. In a later analysis, V and J genes were assigned by comparing TCR nucleotide sequences against IMGT/GENE-DB human TR gene sequences. A later analysis assigned CDR3 sequences and most-parsimonious VDJ recombination scenarios with the TCRdist pipeline. In a later analysis, every TCR beta chain was defined by the combination of its CDR3 amino acid sequence and its V-gene family, and reads without a unique V-gene family were dropped. In a later analysis, nearly 600 highly shared, low-generation-probability nucleotide sequences were removed to address suspected cross-contamination and a sequencing artifact. In a later analysis, a clonal expansion index was calculated for each public chain from normalized within-repertoire ranks of inferred template counts. A later analysis computed generation probabilities with a VDJ recombination model fitted to out-of-frame rearrangements, and checked the results against IGoR. A later analysis scored TCR-TCR, TCR-HLA and TCR-CMV co-occurrence with hypergeometric tests, applying a repertoire-size bias correction to TCR pairs. False discovery rates were estimated in a later analysis by permuting HLA or CMV assignments 20 times. A later analysis grouped co-occurring TCRs with DBSCAN, adding TCRdist sequence similarity when clustering within HLA-allele-positive subsets. Repertoires with fewer than 30,000 or more than 120,000 public chains were left out of co-occurrence clustering, as were several repertoires with anomalous nucleotide sharing. Not all clones reach the TCRdb copy of this immuneACCESS table, which keeps in-frame sequences only. Checked studies attribute under half of the gap to unresolved V genes and leave the rest unexplained. The DNA was the basis for D and trimming; V, J and clone size are from that table. This sample is represented by some 190,000 clones; roughly 80% of them were singletons. Of the sample, 1.6% is held by the ten largest clones.

Note on this clone: It has no known antigen specificity. There are no base qualities to consult, and no much larger clone falls within one base.

The cohort comprised approximately 700 healthy bone marrow donors. At the time of sampling, all cohort members were nominally healthy, though unrecorded immune exposures were likely present. The donor was CMV seronegative and belonged to the group of 352 seronegative cohort members. Each donor provided a peripheral blood sample, and peripheral blood mononuclear cells were used for TCR beta sequencing. The Qiagen DNeasy Blood Extraction Kit was used to extract genomic DNA from the blood cell samples. This TCR was recovered from a woman aged 18-35 years in good health and CMV-seronegative. Sequenced input: PBMCs.

The nucleotide sequence reads TGTGCCAGCAGCCGGAACAGGGTTGCGGACGAGCAGTACTTC. The translation is CASSRNRVADEQYF. This receptor chain uses TRBV7-8 and TRBJ2-7; a weak D assignment points to TRBD1 (6 bases agree). V is clipped by 5 bases and J by 5 bases, and the sequence between their germline boundaries is 16 bases long. Reading from cysteine to phenylalanine, the CDR3 counts 14 amino acids. Just CDR3 DNA is preserved here, 42 bases in frame from base 1. The germline V gene gives CDR1 as SGHVS and CDR2 as FQNEAQ.